The 30 T cell receptor beta chains below all came from one sample that was sequenced in a study of cytotoxic CD8 clonotypes in ibrutinib-treated CLL. This table comes from immunoSEQ multiplex PCR, and its TCRdb copy is limited to in-frame clones, with some not included. The sample consists of roughly 220,000 clones, 79% of them appearing once. This material consisted of PBMCs, taken after 12 months of ibrutinib treatment. All receptors come from a human donor with chronic lymphocytic leukemia.

This CDR3 reads CASSTQGTNEKLFF. The CDR3 bases are TGTGCCAGCAGTACGCAGGGAACTAATGAAAAACTGTTTTTT. V usage is TRBV6-1 and J usage is TRBJ1-4; D possibly corresponds to TRBD1 (5 bases). Germline-derived CDR1 and CDR2 are MNHNS and SASEGT. Trimming shortened V by 5 bases and J by 1 base, and 8 bases separated the two germline ends. CDR3 length equals 14 residues.

This chain joins TRBV10-3 and TRBJ2-7; no clear D. The CDR3 is 15 residues long. Germline values: CDR1 ENHRY, CDR2 SYGVKD. Trimming removed 0 bases at V and 4 bases at J, with 13 bases between. CDR3: CAISESLATAYEQYF. The CDR3 coding sequence is TGTGCCATCAGTGAGTCTTTAGCCACAGCTTACGAGCAGTACTTC.

This clone occurred once. The chain carries TRBV13 and TRBJ2-7; D possibly corresponds to TRBD2 (6 bases). The CDR3 totals 15 residues. The germline V and J ends were trimmed by 0 bases and 2 bases, with 11 bases remaining between them. CDR1 is PRHDT, CDR2 FYEKMQ, per germline (reference sequence). This chain's CDR3 is CASSLGLARAYEQYF. The CDR3 DNA reads as TGTGCCAGCAGCTTAGGACTAGCCCGGGCCTACGAGCAGTACTTC.

V is TRBV6-4 and J is TRBJ1-6, with TRBD1 as a possible D gene (6 bases). Germline CDR1 reads MRHNA; CDR2 reads SNTAGT. This CDR3 comprises 16 residues. V gave up 2 bases and J gave up 7 bases, with 15 bases separating them. The CDR3 reads CASSDGGDKQNSPLHF. The CDR3 nucleotides read TGTGCCAGCAGTGACGGGGGGGACAAACAAAATTCACCCCTCCACTTT.

This rearrangement joins TRBV6-1 to TRBJ2-2; D tentatively reads TRBD1 or TRBD2 (5 bases each). Germline loops: CDR1 MNHNS, CDR2 SASEGT. CDR3 length: 13 residues. The V gene lost 10 bases and the J gene lost 6 bases, with 15 bases spanning the gap. The CDR3 DNA reads as TGTGCCACCCAGGACGGGGACGCCGGGGAGCTGTTTTTT. Encoded protein: CATQDGDAGELFF.

This clone appeared once. The J gene is TRBJ1-4, the V gene TRBV14; D call uncertain. From germline, CDR1 is SGHDN and CDR2 FVKESK. The CDR3 consists of 17 residues. V was shortened by 4 bases and J by 0 bases, with 15 bases between the two germline ends. CDR3 nucleotides: TGTGCCAGCAGCCTGTCGACCCAGAGGGCAACTAATGAAAAACTGTTTTTT. Amino acids: CASSLSTQRATNEKLFF.

The V gene is TRBV29-1, the J gene TRBJ2-1, with TRBD2 matching over 9 bases. J gave up 0 bases and V 5 bases, and 14 bases lay outside the gene matches. Germline V lookup: CDR1 SQVTM, CDR2 ANQGSEA. The CDR3 is 18 residues long. The CDR3 loop is CSVRASGINRGSYNEQFF. CDR3 bases: TGCAGCGTTCGCGCTAGCGGGATAAATCGGGGCTCCTACAATGAGCAGTTCTTC.

The chain employs TRBV19 and TRBJ1-2; D not resolved. Germline assignment: CDR1 LNHDA and CDR2 SQIVND (reference sequence). Trimming left V 9 bases short and J 0 bases short, with 11 bases between. The CDR3 length is 13 residues. DNA of the CDR3: TGTGCCAGCCATCCTAACACTAACTATGGCTACACCTTC. Its protein product is CASHPNTNYGYTF.

This clone has a single count. This sample includes further DNA sequences coding for the same CDR3. The chain employs TRBV5-4 and TRBJ2-3; 8 bases fit TRBD1. V lost 3 bases to trimming and J lost 2 bases; unmatched junction nucleotides: 5. Germline CDR1 is SGHNT and CDR2 is YYREEE (reference sequence). This CDR3 comprises 15 residues. CDR3 region: CASSSDRDHTDTQYF. CDR3 DNA sequence: TGTGCCAGCAGCTCGGACAGGGACCACACAGATACGCAGTATTTT.

This CDR3 reads CASSRGTTGGSYEQYF. The CDR3 DNA reads as TGTGCCAGTAGTAGGGGCACCACCGGAGGCTCCTACGAGCAGTACTTC. The chain recombines TRBV19 with TRBJ2-7, with D tentatively TRBD1 or TRBD2 (5 bases each). CDR1 is LNHDA, CDR2 SQIVND, per germline (reference sequence). The ends were cut back, 4 bases at V and 0 bases at J, with 16 bases in the middle. CDR3 length: 16 residues.

The gene calls are TRBV4-2 and TRBJ2-5, with a weak D call TRBD2 (7 bases). The CDR3 runs 16 residues. Trimming cost V 0 bases and J 5 bases, with 16 bases left between them. Germline V gene data show CDR1 as LGHNA and CDR2 as YNFKEQ. CDR3 coding DNA: TGTGCCAGCAGCCAAGATGGGATGGGGGGGGCCGAGACCCAGTACTTC. This encodes CASSQDGMGGAETQYF.

The chain recombines TRBV2 with TRBJ1-1; D is ambiguous. The germline gives CDR1 SNHLY, CDR2 FYNNEI. CDR3 size: 13 residues. V was pared by 7 bases and J by 3 bases, with 12 bases between. The CDR3 protein is CASMAETDTEAFF. CDR3 sequence (DNA): TGTGCCAGCATGGCCGAGACCGACACTGAAGCTTTCTTT. The variable domain in full, completed from reference TRBV2 and TRBJ1-1, reads EPEVTQTPSHQVTQMGQEVILRCVPISNHLYFYWYRQILGQKVEFLVSFYNNEISEKSEIFDDQFSVERPDGSNFTLKIRSTKLEDSAMYFCASMAETDTEAFFGQGTRLTVV.

The chain is built from TRBV7-9 and TRBJ2-3; possibly TRBD1 for D (6 bases). The CDR3 has 15 amino acids. The V gene lost 2 bases and the J gene lost 2 bases, with 11 bases spanning the gap. Looked up from germline, CDR1 is SEHNR and CDR2 is FQNEAQ (reference sequence). CDR3 nucleotides: TGTGCCAGCAGCTTAACGCAGGGGTCCACAGATACGCAGTATTTT. Protein product: CASSLTQGSTDTQYF.

This clone appeared a few times. The chain uses TRBV5-6 and TRBJ2-7; D remains unclear. The CDR3 runs to 11 residues. The germline V gene encodes CDR1 SGHDT and CDR2 YYEEEE. V was pared by 3 bases and J by 7 bases, with 8 bases between. The CDR3 region is CASSSLAEQYF. Here the CDR3 DNA reads TGTGCCAGCAGCTCACTCGCGGAGCAGTACTTC.

The chain employs TRBV5-6 and TRBJ2-7, with TRBD1 matching over 12 bases. The length of the CDR3 is 15 residues. The germline gives CDR1 SGHDT, CDR2 YYEEEE. With 1 base clipped from V and 7 bases from J, the junction kept 6 bases outside the gene matches. Written as DNA, the CDR3 is TGTGCCAGCAGCTTGAAGGGACAGGGGGCCGGGGAGCAGTACTTC. Its protein product is CASSLKGQGAGEQYF.

This chain uses TRBV7-2 with TRBJ2-7; D not resolved. This CDR3 is 12 amino acids long. Germline V lookup: CDR1 SGHTA, CDR2 FQGNSA. The V end lost 6 bases, the J end lost 4 bases, and 10 bases lay between the germline ends. The DNA of the CDR3 is TGTGCCAGCAGTTTCGAGAGATACGAGCAGTACTTC. As protein: CASSFERYEQYF.

This clone was observed a few times. This chain links TRBV6-6 with TRBJ1-1; D remains ambiguous. Germline V gene data show CDR1 as MNHNY and CDR2 as SVGAGI (reference sequence). V lost 2 bases to trimming and J lost 0 bases, with 7 bases between them. This CDR3 region has 14 residues. CDR3 sequence (DNA): TGTGCCAGCAGTTACGAGGGTTTGAACACTGAAGCTTTCTTT. Translation gives CASSYEGLNTEAFF.

The CDR3 nucleotides are TGCGCCAGCAGCTTGCTGGGTGACATCCAAGAGACCCAGTACTTC. Translated: CASSLLGDIQETQYF. The chain has TRBV5-1 and TRBJ2-5; D is unclear. The germline V gene has CDR1 SGHRS and CDR2 YFSETQ. The ends were cut back, 1 base at V and 1 base at J, with 11 bases in the middle. CDR3 length equals 15 residues.

The J gene is TRBJ2-3, the V gene TRBV5-1, with 9 positions matching TRBD1. After removal of 6 bases from V and 4 bases from J, the junction contained 12 bases not matched to a gene. Germline-derived CDR1 and CDR2 are SGHRS and YFSETQ. The CDR3 sequence is 16 residues long. DNA of the CDR3: TGCGCCAGCATAAGAAGGACAGGGGTTGGCCCAGATACGCAGTATTTT. Residues: CASIRRTGVGPDTQYF.

This clone has just a few counts. The chain joins TRBV19 to TRBJ1-5, with unresolved D. The germline V and J ends were trimmed by 3 bases and 7 bases, with 10 bases remaining between them. The CDR3 runs 13 residues. CDR1 is LNHDA and CDR2 is SQIVND in the germline V gene (reference sequence). DNA for the CDR3: TGTGCCAGTAGTATGGGAGTCCGCCAGCCCCAGCATTTT. Its translation is CASSMGVRQPQHF.

This rearrangement joins TRBV2 to TRBJ2-1, with 14 bases fitting TRBD2. The CDR3 is 14 residues long. Per germline, CDR1 SNHLY and CDR2 FYNNEI. With V trimmed by 11 bases and J by 4 bases, 4 bases remained unmatched. CDR3 nucleotide sequence: TGTGCCGCACGGACTAGCGGGGGGTACAATGAGCAGTTCTTC. Protein product: CAARTSGGYNEQFF.

Only one count was recorded for this clone. This chain connects TRBV28 to TRBJ1-5; 10 bases are a match to TRBD1. The V gene end was trimmed by 7 bases and the J gene end by 3 bases; junction bases not matched to a gene: 12. CDR1 is MDHEN and CDR2 is SYDVKM in the germline V gene. There are 17 residues in the CDR3. The CDR3 here is CASTPQGQGMYNQPQHF. The CDR3 DNA reads as TGTGCCAGCACCCCCCAGGGACAGGGGATGTACAATCAGCCCCAGCATTTT.

The chain couples TRBV5-1 to TRBJ1-1; 11 nucleotides match TRBD1. The CDR3 spans 14 residues. J lost 4 bases, V lost 5 bases, and 4 bases had no gene match. Germline-derived CDR1 and CDR2 are SGHRS and YFSETQ. This CDR3 reads CASRDGTGGTEAFF. The CDR3 DNA sequence: TGCGCCAGCAGGGACGGGACAGGGGGCACTGAAGCTTTCTTT. Full variable domain (outside the CDR3, taken from reference TRBV5-1 and TRBJ1-1): KAGVTQTPRYLIKTRGQQVTLSCSPISGHRSVSWYQQTPGQGLQFLFEYFSETQRNKGNFPGRFSGRQFSNSRSEMNVSTLELGDSALYLCASRDGTGGTEAFFGQGTRLTVV.

This clone was observed once. The chain has TRBV5-1 and TRBJ1-1; unclear D gene. The ends were cut back, 8 bases at V and 0 bases at J, with 14 bases in the middle. The CDR3 loop spans 14 amino acids. In germline, CDR1 is SGHRS, CDR2 YFSETQ. DNA of the CDR3: TGCGCCAGTAAGACGGACTTAATGAACACTGAAGCTTTCTTT. It specifies CASKTDLMNTEAFF.

V gene TRBV2 combines with J gene TRBJ1-3; TRBD1 matches at 7 bases. Germline assignment: CDR1 SNHLY and CDR2 FYNNEI. V was pared by 7 bases and J by 2 bases, with 5 bases of the junction left unmatched. This CDR3 region has 14 residues. The CDR3 protein is CASTQGFPGNTIYF. The DNA for the CDR3 is TGTGCCAGCACACAGGGGTTCCCTGGAAACACCATATATTTT.

The rearrangement uses TRBV18 and TRBJ2-1, with 11 bases identical to TRBD2. Germline trimming cut 4 bases from V and 8 bases from J; bases unmatched to any gene: 4. CDR3 length: 14 amino acids. Germline V lookup: CDR1 KGHSH, CDR2 LQKENI. The CDR3 loop reads CASSLLAGGDEQFF. The CDR3 nucleotides are TGTGCCAGCTCACTATTAGCGGGAGGGGATGAGCAGTTCTTC. Complete variable domain (other parts from reference TRBV18 and TRBJ2-1): NAGVMQNPRHLVRRRGQEARLRCSPMKGHSHVYWYRQLPEEGLKFMVYLQKENIIDESGMPKERFSAEFPKEGPSILRIQQVVRGDSAAYFCASSLLAGGDEQFFGPGTRLTVL.

This clone was detected once. This chain connects TRBV10-2 to TRBJ2-4; 12 nucleotides line up with TRBD2. Germline loops: CDR1 WSHSY, CDR2 SAAADI. After removal of 0 bases from V and 3 bases from J, the junction contained 12 bases not matched to a gene. CDR3 length: 20 amino acids. The CDR3 DNA sequence: TGCGCCAGCAGTGAGTCGGGCCTAGCGGGAGGGCCGGTTGGCAAAAACATTCAGTACTTC. Its protein is CASSESGLAGGPVGKNIQYF.

This chain links TRBV7-6 with TRBJ2-5; D gene uncertain. Trimming took 4 bases from V and 1 from J, leaving 7 bases between them. Germline CDR1 is SGHVS and CDR2 is FNYEAQ. The CDR3 extends over 13 amino acids. The CDR3 DNA reads as TGTGCCAGCAGCTCCCAGATCCAAGAGACCCAGTACTTC. It specifies CASSSQIQETQYF.

The chain employs TRBV5-5 and TRBJ2-7; D perhaps matches TRBD2 (6 bases). CDR1 is SGHKS, CDR2 YYEKEE, per germline (reference sequence). V was clipped by 2 bases and J by 7 bases, with 16 bases between them. The CDR3 consists of 14 residues. In DNA, the CDR3 is TGTGCCAGCAGCTTTCGGTCAGGGACTGGGGAGCAGTACTTC. Its translation is CASSFRSGTGEQYF.

The chain links TRBV6-7 to TRBJ1-2; possible D gene TRBD1, 5 bases. TRBV6-7 is labeled an ORF, and its function is uncertain. This CDR3 is 15 amino acids long. The V end was cut by 2 bases, the J end by 0 bases, with 10 bases between. The CDR3 region is CASSYGGVPNYGYTF. The DNA of the CDR3 is TGTGCCAGCAGTTACGGGGGGGTTCCTAACTATGGCTACACCTTC.